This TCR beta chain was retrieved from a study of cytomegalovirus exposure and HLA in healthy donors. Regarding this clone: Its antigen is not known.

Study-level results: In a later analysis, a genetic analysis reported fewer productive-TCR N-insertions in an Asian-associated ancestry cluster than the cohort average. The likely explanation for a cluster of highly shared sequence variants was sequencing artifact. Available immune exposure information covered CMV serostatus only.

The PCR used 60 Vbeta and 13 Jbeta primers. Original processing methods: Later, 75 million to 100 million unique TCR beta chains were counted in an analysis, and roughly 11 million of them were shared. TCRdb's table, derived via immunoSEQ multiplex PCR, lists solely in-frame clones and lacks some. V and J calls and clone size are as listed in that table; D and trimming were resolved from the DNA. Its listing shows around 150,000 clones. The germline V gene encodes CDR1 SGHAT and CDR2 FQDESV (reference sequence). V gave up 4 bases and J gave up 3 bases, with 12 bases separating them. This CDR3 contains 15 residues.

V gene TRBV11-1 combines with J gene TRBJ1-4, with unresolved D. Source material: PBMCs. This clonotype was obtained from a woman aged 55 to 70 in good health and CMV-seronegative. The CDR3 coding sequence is TGTGCCAGCAGCTCCGTTCAACGAGCTAATGAAAAACTGTTTTTT. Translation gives CASSSVQRANEKLFF. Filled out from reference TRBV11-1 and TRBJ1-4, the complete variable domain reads EAEVAQSPRYKITEKSQAVAFWCDPISGHATLYWYRQILGQGPELLVQFQDESVVDDSQLPKDRFSAERLKGVDSTLKIQPAELGDSAMYLCASSSVQRANEKLFFGSGTQLSVL.